This T cell receptor (beta chain) was recorded in a study of cytomegalovirus exposure and HLA in healthy donors. The study, taken as a whole, reports: Because they were indistinguishable, some V segments, including TRBV6-2 and TRBV6-3, were excluded.

PCR was performed using 60 Vbeta and 13 Jbeta primers. The method was immunoSEQ multiplex PCR; TCRdb's version includes in-frame clones alone and lacks a portion of them. The profile shows under 300,000 clones, almost 85% of them singletons. The V end was cut by 4 bases, the J end by 0 bases, with 13 bases between. The CDR3 totals 15 residues. CDR1 and CDR2 from the germline V gene are KGHSH and LQKENI. To note about this clone: Antigen unknown.

The rearrangement uses TRBV18 and TRBJ2-7; a weak D match, TRBD1 (6 bases). The sample was PBMCs. This clonotype was sampled from a woman aged 40 to 50 in good health and CMV-seropositive. CDR3 nucleotide sequence: TGTGCCAGCTCACACCGGGACACCGACTCCTACGAGCAGTACTTC. Translation gives CASSHRDTDSYEQYF.